This T cell receptor beta chain was captured in a study of shared clonotypes between healthy human individuals. Sequenced by immunoSEQ multiplex PCR; TCRdb stores in-frame clones only, minus some. The sample consists of 450,000 to 600,000 clones, 70% to 80% of them appearing once. Points on this clone: Its cognate antigen is unknown.

Study conclusions and caveats: Sequencing depth was expected to influence donor clonotype sharing.

Germline lookup yields CDR1 MDHEN and CDR2 SYDVKM. Losses at the gene ends were 11 bases for V and 1 base for J; bases not matched to a gene: 14. This CDR3 is 16 amino acids long. The rearrangement joins TRBV28 to TRBJ2-1, with 7 bases fitting TRBD2. Source material: PBMCs. The TCR sequence derives from a middle-aged woman in good health. Some clones in this sample may be carry-over from other donors' samples. As DNA, the CDR3 is TGTGCCGGAGCAACATCCCGCGGGGGTTCCTACAATGAGCAGTTCTTC. It codes for CAGATSRGGSYNEQFF.